Below, one T cell receptor (beta chain) is given with its context. Its cognate antigen is unknown. This CDR3 comprises 13 residues. V was pared by 6 bases and J by 5 bases, with 4 bases of the junction left unmatched. Germline V CDR1 and CDR2: ENHRY, SYGVKD. This entry comes from a study of OX40 agonist ivuxolimab in advanced cancers. Study-level background: There were three patients with partial responses, one having hepatocellular carcinoma and two cutaneous melanoma. Whole-study results and caveats: Patients with a partial response at 0.1-3.0 mg/kg had among the lowest clonal expansion. CD4+ and CD8+ blood T cells expanded clonally by week 6 at 0.1 to 3.0 mg/kg. Average numbers of expanded clones were greater in CD8+ T cells than in CD4+.

Assay: immunoSEQ multiplex PCR; the TCRdb copy retains only in-frame clones and omits some. The sample comprises under 100,000 clones, about nine tenths of which are singletons, and around 0.5% rests with the top ten. This chain links TRBV10-3 with TRBJ1-5, with 7 bases fitting TRBD1. This TCR was recovered from an adult with an advanced solid tumor such as melanoma, head and neck, liver or kidney cancer. The material sequenced was CD4+ or CD8+ T cells sorted from blood, taken in a trial of the OX40 agonist ivuxolimab. As DNA, the CDR3 is TGTGCCATCAGGACAGGGTCTGATCAGCCCCAGCATTTT. Its translation: CAIRTGSDQPQHF.